The 11 T cell receptor beta chains presented below share a single source sample, sequenced in a study of radiotherapy plus CTLA-4 blockade in lung cancer. Assay: immunoSEQ multiplex PCR; the TCRdb copy retains only in-frame clones and omits some. Among 70,000 to 90,000 clones listed, around 76% were seen once. This material consisted of peripheral blood, taken from a patient treated with radiotherapy plus ipilimumab. All receptors come from a human donor with non-small cell lung cancer whose response to radiotherapy plus ipilimumab could not be evaluated. Some clones in this sample may be carry-over from other donors' samples.

The chain joins TRBV6-5 to TRBJ1-1; weak D call: TRBD1 (6 bases). CDR1 is MNHEY and CDR2 is SVGAGI in the germline V gene. CDR3 length equals 14 residues. V dropped 6 bases and J dropped 4 bases, with 15 bases sitting between them. CDR3 loop: CASSRAGDGTEAFF. CDR3 nucleotide sequence: TGTGCCAGCAGCAGGGCAGGGGATGGCACTGAAGCTTTCTTT.

The chain recombines TRBV7-2 with TRBJ1-1; the D is unclear. The CDR3 sequence is 13 residues long. CDR1 SGHTA and CDR2 FQGNSA come from the germline V gene. The ends were cut back, 3 bases at V and 3 bases at J, with 8 bases in the middle. CDR3 residues: CASSFNQDTEAFF. The DNA of the CDR3 is TGTGCCAGCAGCTTCAACCAGGACACTGAAGCTTTCTTT.

This chain connects TRBV5-6 to TRBJ2-5; TRBD1 agrees at 10 bases. CDR1 and CDR2 (germline): SGHDT, YYEEEE. The CDR3 loop spans 14 amino acids. The junction had 3 bases not matched to a gene; V was cut back by 5 bases and J by 2 bases. CDR3 DNA: TGTGCCAGCAGACGACAGGGGGCGCAAGAGACCCAGTACTTC. Its protein is CASRRQGAQETQYF.

The rearrangement joins TRBV5-1 to TRBJ2-5; 7 bases map to TRBD1. There are 14 residues in the CDR3. Germline V gene data show CDR1 as SGHRS and CDR2 as YFSETQ. The trim removed 3 bases at V and 1 base at J, leaving 3 bases unmatched. This CDR3 reads CASSWGTAQETQYF. The CDR3 DNA sequence: TGCGCCAGCAGCTGGGGGACAGCCCAAGAGACCCAGTACTTC. Full variable domain (remainder filled in from reference TRBV5-1 and TRBJ2-5): KAGVTQTPRYLIKTRGQQVTLSCSPISGHRSVSWYQQTPGQGLQFLFEYFSETQRNKGNFPGRFSGRQFSNSRSEMNVSTLELGDSALYLCASSWGTAQETQYFGPGTRLLVL.

The rearrangement joins TRBV9 to TRBJ1-3; 7 bases are a match to TRBD1. CDR3 length equals 15 residues. The trim removed 4 bases at V and 5 bases at J, leaving 9 bases unmatched. In germline, CDR1 is SGDLS, CDR2 YYNGEE. The DNA for the CDR3 is TGTGCCAGCAGCCTAGACAGGGTTGAAAGAAACACCATATATTTT. Translating gives CASSLDRVERNTIYF.

The V and J genes are TRBV27 and TRBJ1-2; TRBD1 might be the D (5 bases). V was clipped by 6 bases and J by 8 bases, with 19 bases between them. The CDR3 is 14 amino acids. Germline CDR1 reads MNHEY; CDR2 reads SMNVEV (reference sequence). CDR3 region: CASRRDSGVAGYTF. CDR3 DNA sequence: TGTGCCAGCAGGAGGGACTCCGGAGTTGCGGGCTACACCTTC.

This sequence joins TRBV5-1 and TRBJ2-5; 7 positions match TRBD1. The ends lost 5 bases at V and 5 bases at J; junction bases unmatched: 9. The CDR3 length is 14 residues. CDR1 and CDR2 from the germline V gene are SGHRS and YFSETQ. The CDR3, as DNA: TGCGCCAGCAGACCGGGACAGCCAGGGGAGACCCAGTACTTC. Its translation is CASRPGQPGETQYF.

In this sample, this clone turned up a few times. This chain links TRBV19 with TRBJ2-7, with TRBD1 matching over 8 bases. After removal of 10 bases from V and 2 bases from J, the junction contained 13 bases not matched to a gene. CDR3 length: 15 amino acids. From germline, CDR1 is LNHDA and CDR2 SQIVND (reference sequence). CDR3 bases: TGTGCCACTTGGACCCCACAGGGGGACCCCTACGAGCAGTACTTC. The encoded protein is CATWTPQGDPYEQYF.

The chain employs TRBV18 and TRBJ1-2; no clear D. This CDR3 spans 14 amino acids. Germline loops: CDR1 KGHSH, CDR2 LQKENI. Deletions cut 8 bases from V and 0 bases from J, with 13 bases between. The CDR3 spells CASVEDAANYGYTF. The CDR3 nucleotides read TGTGCCAGCGTAGAAGATGCGGCTAACTATGGCTACACCTTC.

The rearrangement links TRBV5-1 to TRBJ1-3, with D tentatively TRBD1 (6 bases). This CDR3 is built from 14 residues. Germline CDR1 is SGHRS and CDR2 is YFSETQ. The ends were cut back, 5 bases at V and 0 bases at J, with 9 bases in the middle. This chain's CDR3 is CASRDSYSGNTIYF. Here the CDR3 DNA reads TGCGCCAGCAGGGACAGCTACTCTGGAAACACCATATATTTT.

This clone showed up just a few times. The chain combines TRBV9 with TRBJ2-3; 12 nucleotides align to TRBD2. Germline-derived CDR1 and CDR2 are SGDLS and YYNGEE. V lost 4 bases and J lost 6; bases outside the gene matches: 15. The CDR3 spans 18 residues. The CDR3 loop reads CASSPSGRLAGAADTQYF. The CDR3 region has the DNA TGTGCCAGCAGCCCAAGCGGTAGACTAGCGGGGGCTGCGGATACGCAGTATTTT.